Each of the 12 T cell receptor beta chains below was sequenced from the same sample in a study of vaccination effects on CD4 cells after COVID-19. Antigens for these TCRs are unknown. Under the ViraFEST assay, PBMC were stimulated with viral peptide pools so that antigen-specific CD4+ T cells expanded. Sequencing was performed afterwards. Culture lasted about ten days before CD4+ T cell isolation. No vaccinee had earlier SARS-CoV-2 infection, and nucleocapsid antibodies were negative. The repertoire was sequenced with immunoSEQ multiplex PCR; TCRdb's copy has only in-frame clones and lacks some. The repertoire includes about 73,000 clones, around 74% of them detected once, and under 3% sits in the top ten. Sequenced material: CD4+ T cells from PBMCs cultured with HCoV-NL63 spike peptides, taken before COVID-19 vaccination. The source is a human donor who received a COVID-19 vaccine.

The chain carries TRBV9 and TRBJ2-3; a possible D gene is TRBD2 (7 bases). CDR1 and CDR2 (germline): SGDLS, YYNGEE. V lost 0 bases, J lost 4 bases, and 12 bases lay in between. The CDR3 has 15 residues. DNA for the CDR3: TGTGCCAGCAGCGTAGTCGGCGGGGGCGCAGATACGCAGTATTTT. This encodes CASSVVGGGADTQYF.

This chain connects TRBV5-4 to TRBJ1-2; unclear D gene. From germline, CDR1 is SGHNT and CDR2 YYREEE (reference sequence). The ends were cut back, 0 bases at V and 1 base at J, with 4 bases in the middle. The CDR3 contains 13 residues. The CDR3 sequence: CASSLGVNYGYTF. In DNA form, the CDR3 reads TGTGCCAGCAGCTTGGGAGTTAACTATGGCTACACCTTC.

The CDR3 sequence is CASSSQGYEQFF. The CDR3 coding sequence is TGTGCCAGCAGCTCGCAGGGCTATGAGCAGTTCTTC. The chain links TRBV7-3 to TRBJ2-1; tentative D call: TRBD1 (5 bases). CDR3 length: 12 residues. Germline CDR1 SGHTA, CDR2 FQGTGA. V lost 4 bases and J 8 bases, leaving 9 bases between the germline ends. Variable domain in full (rest from reference TRBV7-3 and TRBJ2-1): GAGVSQTPSNKVTEKGKYVELRCDPISGHTALYWYRQSLGQGPEFLIYFQGTGAADDSGLPNDRFFAVRPEGSVSTLKIQRTERGDSAVYLCASSSQGYEQFFGPGTRLTVL.

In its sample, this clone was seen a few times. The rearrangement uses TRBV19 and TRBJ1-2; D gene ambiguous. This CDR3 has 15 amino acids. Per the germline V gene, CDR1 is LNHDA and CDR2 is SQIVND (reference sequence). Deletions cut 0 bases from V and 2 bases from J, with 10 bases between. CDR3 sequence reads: CASSIDYRVNYGYTF. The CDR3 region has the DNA TGTGCCAGTAGTATAGACTATAGGGTAAACTATGGCTACACCTTC.

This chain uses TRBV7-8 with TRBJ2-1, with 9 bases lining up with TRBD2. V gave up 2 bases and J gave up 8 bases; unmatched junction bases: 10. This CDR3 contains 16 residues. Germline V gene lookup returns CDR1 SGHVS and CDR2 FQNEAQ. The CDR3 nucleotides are TGTGCCAGCAGCTTAAATGCCGGACTAGCGAACGATGAGCAGTTCTTC. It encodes CASSLNAGLANDEQFF. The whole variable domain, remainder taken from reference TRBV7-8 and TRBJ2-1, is GAGVSQSPRYKVAKRGQDVALRCDPISGHVSLFWYQQALGQGPEFLTYFQNEAQLDKSGLPSDRFFAERPEGSVSTLKIQRTQQEDSAVYLCASSLNAGLANDEQFFGPGTRLTVL.

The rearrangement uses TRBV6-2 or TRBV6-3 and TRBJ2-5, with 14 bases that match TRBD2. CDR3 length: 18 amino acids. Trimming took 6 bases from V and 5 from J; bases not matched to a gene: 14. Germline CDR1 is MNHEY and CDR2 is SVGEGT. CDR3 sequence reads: CASSQGGLAGAAYETQYF. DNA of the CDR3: TGTGCCAGCAGCCAAGGGGGACTAGCGGGGGCGGCCTACGAGACCCAGTACTTC.

CDR3 DNA sequence: TGCGCCAGCAGCCAAGAGGGGACGATTCAAGAGACCCAGTACTTC. It yields the protein CASSQEGTIQETQYF. The V call is TRBV4-1, the J call TRBJ2-5; D possibly uses TRBD1 or TRBD2 (5 bases each). With 0 bases removed from V and 2 bases from J, the gap between germline ends came to 10 bases. CDR1 and CDR2 from the germline V gene are MGHRA and YSYEKL. CDR3 length equals 15 residues.

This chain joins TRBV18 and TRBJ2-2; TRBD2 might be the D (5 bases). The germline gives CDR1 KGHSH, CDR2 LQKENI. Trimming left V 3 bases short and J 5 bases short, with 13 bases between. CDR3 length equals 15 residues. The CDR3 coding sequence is TGTGCCAGCTCACCCCGTGAAGGGAGAACCGGGGAGCTGTTTTTT. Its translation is CASSPREGRTGELFF.

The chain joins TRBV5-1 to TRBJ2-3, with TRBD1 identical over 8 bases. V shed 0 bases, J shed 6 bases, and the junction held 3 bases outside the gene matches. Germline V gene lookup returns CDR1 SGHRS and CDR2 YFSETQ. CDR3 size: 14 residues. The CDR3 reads CASSLAGGYDTQYF. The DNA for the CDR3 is TGCGCCAGCAGCTTGGCAGGGGGCTACGATACGCAGTATTTT.

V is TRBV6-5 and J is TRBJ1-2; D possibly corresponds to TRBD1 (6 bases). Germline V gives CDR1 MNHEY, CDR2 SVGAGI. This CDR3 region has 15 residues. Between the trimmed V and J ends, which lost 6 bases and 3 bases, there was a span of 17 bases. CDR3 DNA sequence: TGTGCCAGCAGGCCCGAACAGGGAGTCTACTATGGCTACACCTTC. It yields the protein CASRPEQGVYYGYTF.

CDR3 nucleotide sequence: TGTGCCAGCAGCCCCGGAGAGGGCCGGGAGCAGTACGTC. Protein product: CASSPGEGREQYV. The genes are TRBV11-1 and TRBJ2-7; D perhaps matches TRBD2 (5 bases). V lost 5 bases and J lost 7, with 15 bases in between. From germline, CDR1 is SGHAT and CDR2 FQDESV (reference sequence). This CDR3 region has 13 residues.

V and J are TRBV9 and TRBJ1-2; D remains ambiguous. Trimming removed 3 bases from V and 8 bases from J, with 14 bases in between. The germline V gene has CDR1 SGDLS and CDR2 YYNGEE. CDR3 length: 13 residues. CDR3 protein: CASSGLPAIGYTF. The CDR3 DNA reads TGTGCCAGCAGCGGACTCCCGGCCATCGGCTACACCTTC.